This TCR beta chain was observed in a study of T-cell memory formation after mild COVID-19. This clonotype was detected a few times. What it recognizes is unknown. The CDR3 has 16 amino acids. V lost 1 base to trimming and J lost 6 bases; unmatched junction nucleotides: 6. From germline, CDR1 is SGHRS and CDR2 YFSETQ. Amplification by 5'RACE using constant-segment primers produced TCR alpha and TCR beta cDNA libraries that carried sample barcodes and UMIs. Each CDR3 protein is one row after TCRdb ran MiXCR on the 5' RACE reads. The sample carries around 300,000 distinct CDR3 sequences, over 7% recorded once. Study-wide findings and caveats: Some clones that responded turned up in pre-infection memory, which suggests that cross-reactive memory joined in. There was no confirmation that second-wave clones peaking on day 37 were SARS-CoV-2 specific. Clones contracting over day 15 to 85 were CD4/CD8 balanced, with later expanders leaning CD4+.

The sequence was collected from a young man who had mild COVID-19 (a few samples of this study predate the infection). Cell type and time point are not known. The sample was PBMCs or a T cell subset sorted from them (not recorded which). This chain joins TRBV5-1 and TRBJ2-1; 11 bases map to TRBD2. The CDR3 bases are TGCGCCAGCAGCTTGAGTCTAGCGGGGGGCCCCAATGAGCAGTTCTTC. Translating it yields CASSLSLAGGPNEQFF.